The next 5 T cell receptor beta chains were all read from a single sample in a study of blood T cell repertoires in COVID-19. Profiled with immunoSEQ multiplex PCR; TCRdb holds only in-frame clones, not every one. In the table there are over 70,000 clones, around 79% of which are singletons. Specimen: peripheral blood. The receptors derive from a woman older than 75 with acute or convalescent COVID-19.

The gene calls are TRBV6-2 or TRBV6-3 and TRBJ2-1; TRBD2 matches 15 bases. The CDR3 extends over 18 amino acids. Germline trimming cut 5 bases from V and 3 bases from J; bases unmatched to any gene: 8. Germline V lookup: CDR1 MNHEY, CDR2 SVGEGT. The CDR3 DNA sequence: TGTGCCAGCAGTCCCGGCAGGACTAGCGGGAGGGGCTACAATGAGCAGTTCTTC. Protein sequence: CASSPGRTSGRGYNEQFF.

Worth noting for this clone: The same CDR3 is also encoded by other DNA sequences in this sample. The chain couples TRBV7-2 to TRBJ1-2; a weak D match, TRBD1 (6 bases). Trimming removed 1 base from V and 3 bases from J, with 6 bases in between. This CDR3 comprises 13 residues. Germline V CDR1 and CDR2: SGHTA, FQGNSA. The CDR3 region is CASSLDRDYGYTF. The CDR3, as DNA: TGTGCCAGCAGCTTAGACAGGGACTATGGCTACACCTTC. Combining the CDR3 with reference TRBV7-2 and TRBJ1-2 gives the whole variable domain GAGVSQSPSNKVTEKGKDVELRCDPISGHTALYWYRQSLGQGLEFLIYFQGNSAPDKSGLPSDRFSAERTGGSVSTLTIQRTQQEDSAVYLCASSLDRDYGYTFGSGTRLTVV.

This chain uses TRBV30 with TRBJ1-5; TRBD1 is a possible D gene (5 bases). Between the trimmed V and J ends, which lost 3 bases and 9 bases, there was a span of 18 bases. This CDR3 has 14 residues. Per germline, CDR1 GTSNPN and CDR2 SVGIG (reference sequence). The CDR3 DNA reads TGTGCCTGGAGGTCCCCGGACACCCTGGGGCCCCAGCATTTT. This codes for CAWRSPDTLGPQHF.

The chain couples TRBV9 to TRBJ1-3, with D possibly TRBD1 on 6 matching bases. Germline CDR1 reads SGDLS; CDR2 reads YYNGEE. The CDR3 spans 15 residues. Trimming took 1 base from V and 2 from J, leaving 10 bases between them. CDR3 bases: TGTGCCAGCAGCGTAACAGGGCTCACTGGAAACACCATATATTTT. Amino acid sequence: CASSVTGLTGNTIYF.

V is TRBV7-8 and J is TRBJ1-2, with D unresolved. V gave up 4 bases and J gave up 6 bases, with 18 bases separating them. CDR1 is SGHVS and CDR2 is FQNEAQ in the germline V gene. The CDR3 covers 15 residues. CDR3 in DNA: TGTGCCAGCAGCTCAAATGAGAAAACCCCGGATGGCTACACCTTC. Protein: CASSSNEKTPDGYTF. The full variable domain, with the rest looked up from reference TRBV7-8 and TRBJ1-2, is GAGVSQSPRYKVAKRGQDVALRCDPISGHVSLFWYQQALGQGPEFLTYFQNEAQLDKSGLPSDRFFAERPEGSVSTLKIQRTQQEDSAVYLCASSSNEKTPDGYTFGSGTRLTVV.